The 7 T cell receptor beta chains presented below share a single source sample, sequenced in a study of T cells in Graves' hyperthyroidism and ophthalmopathy. Amplified regions were TCR beta CDR3 sequences from RNA transcripts. An initial round of RT-PCR targeting the TCR CDR3 relied on the HTBI primer set. TCRdb reprocessed the multiplex PCR reads with MiXCR, giving one entry per CDR3 protein. The sample shows around 350,000 distinct CDR3 sequences, about a fifth of them seen only once. Material: blood. These receptors were obtained from a woman between 18 and 29 years old with Graves' hyperthyroidism.

This clonotype was found many times. V is TRBV14 and J is TRBJ2-5; D ambiguous. V was pared by 5 bases and J by 4 bases, with 5 bases between. The length of the CDR3 is 11 residues. In germline, CDR1 is SGHDN, CDR2 FVKESK. The CDR3 loop is CASSAIETQYF. The CDR3 DNA reads TGTGCCAGCAGCGCCATAGAGACCCAGTACTTC.

V and J are TRBV4-1 and TRBJ2-2; TRBD2 matches 7 bases. The CDR3 loop spans 15 amino acids. From germline, CDR1 is MGHRA and CDR2 YSYEKL. The junction had 4 bases not matched to a gene; V was cut back by 4 bases and J by 2 bases. The CDR3 DNA reads TGCGCCAGCAGCCGTCAAGCGGGAAACACCGGGGAGCTGTTTTTT. As protein: CASSRQAGNTGELFF.

The count of this clonotype is one. Being one base from a much bigger clone, this may be a read error. The chain has TRBV12-3 or TRBV12-4 and TRBJ2-5; D is ambiguous. Trimming left V 7 bases short and J 1 base short, with 10 bases between. This CDR3 region has 13 residues. CDR3 sequence (DNA): TGTGCCAGCAAGCCCGTGGCCCAAGAGACCCAGTACTTC. This sequence encodes CASKPVAQETQYF.

This clonotype was counted ten times or more. The V and J genes are TRBV12-3 or TRBV12-4 and TRBJ2-7, with 9 positions matching TRBD2. Trimming at V came to 6 bases and at J to 0 bases, leaving 3 bases not matched to a gene. The CDR3 loop spans 14 amino acids. The chain's CDR3 is CASRIAGDSYEQYF. CDR3 sequence (DNA): TGTGCCAGCAGGATAGCGGGGGACTCCTACGAGCAGTACTTC.

This chain links TRBV12-3 or TRBV12-4 with TRBJ1-4; no clear D gene. The CDR3 covers 13 residues. Trimming took 1 base from V and 8 from J, leaving 8 bases between them. The CDR3 DNA is TGTGCCAGCAGTTTAGGATTCGGCGAAAAACTGTTTTTT. Translation: CASSLGFGEKLFF.

This clonotype was detected only a few times. V is TRBV11-1 and J is TRBJ1-1; the D gene is possibly TRBD1 (6 bases). V was trimmed by 5 bases and J by 1 base, leaving 17 bases between them. Germline CDR1 is SGHAT and CDR2 is FQDESV (reference sequence). CDR3 length equals 16 residues. The CDR3 coding sequence is TGTGCCAGCAGCCCCGACCCAGGAGGGGGGAACACTGAAGCTTTCTTT. It is translated as CASSPDPGGGNTEAFF.

A few counts support this clonotype. The J gene is TRBJ2-7, the V gene TRBV7-9; TRBD1 agrees at 7 bases. V was clipped by 4 bases and J by 9 bases; unmatched bases: 12. Germline assignment: CDR1 SEHNR and CDR2 FQNEAQ (reference sequence). The CDR3 has 14 residues. The CDR3, as DNA: TGTGCCAGCAGCTCCGGGACAGTCTCCTTGGGGCAGTACTTC. It specifies CASSSGTVSLGQYF.